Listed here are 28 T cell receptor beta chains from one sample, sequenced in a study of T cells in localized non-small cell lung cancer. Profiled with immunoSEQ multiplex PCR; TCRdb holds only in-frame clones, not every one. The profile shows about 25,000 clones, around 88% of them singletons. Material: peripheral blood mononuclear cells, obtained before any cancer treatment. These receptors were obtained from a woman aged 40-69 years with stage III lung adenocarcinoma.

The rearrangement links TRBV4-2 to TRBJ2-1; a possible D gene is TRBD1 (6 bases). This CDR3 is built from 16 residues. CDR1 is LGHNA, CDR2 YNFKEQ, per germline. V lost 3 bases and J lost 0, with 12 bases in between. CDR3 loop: CASSHPGANSYNEQFF. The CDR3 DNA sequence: TGTGCCAGCAGCCACCCAGGGGCGAACTCCTACAATGAGCAGTTCTTC.

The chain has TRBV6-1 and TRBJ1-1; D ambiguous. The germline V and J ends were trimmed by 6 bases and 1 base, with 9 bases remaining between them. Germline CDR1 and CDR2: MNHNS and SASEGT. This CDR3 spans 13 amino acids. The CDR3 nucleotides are TGTGCCAGCAGCGCCCCTTCGAACACTGAAGCTTTCTTT. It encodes CASSAPSNTEAFF.

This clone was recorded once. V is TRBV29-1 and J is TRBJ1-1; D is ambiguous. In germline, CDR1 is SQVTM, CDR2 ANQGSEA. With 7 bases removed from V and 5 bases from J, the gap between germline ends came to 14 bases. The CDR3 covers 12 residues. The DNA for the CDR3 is TGCAGCGAACGACCGGGAGAAACTGAAGCTTTCTTT. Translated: CSERPGETEAFF.

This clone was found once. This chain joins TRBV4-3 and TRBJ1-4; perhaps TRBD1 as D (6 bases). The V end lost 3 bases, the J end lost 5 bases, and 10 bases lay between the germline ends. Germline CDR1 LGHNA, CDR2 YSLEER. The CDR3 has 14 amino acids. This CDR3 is CASSQDRTNEKLFF. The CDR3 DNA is TGCGCCAGCAGCCAGGACAGAACCAATGAAAAACTGTTTTTT.

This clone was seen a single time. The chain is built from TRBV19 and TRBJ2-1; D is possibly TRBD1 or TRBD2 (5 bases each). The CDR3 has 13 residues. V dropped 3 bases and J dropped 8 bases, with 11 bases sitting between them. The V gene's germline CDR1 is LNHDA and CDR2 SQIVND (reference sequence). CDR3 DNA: TGTGCCAGTAGTATGGGGCCGGGGTATGAGCAGTTCTTC. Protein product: CASSMGPGYEQFF.

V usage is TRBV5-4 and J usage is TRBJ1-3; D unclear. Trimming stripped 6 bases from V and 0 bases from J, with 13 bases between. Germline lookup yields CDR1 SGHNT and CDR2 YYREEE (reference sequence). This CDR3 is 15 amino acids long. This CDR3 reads CASTTDPSSGNTIYF. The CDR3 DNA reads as TGTGCCAGCACCACAGACCCGAGCTCTGGAAACACCATATATTTT. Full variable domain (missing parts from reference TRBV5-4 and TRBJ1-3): ETGVTQSPTHLIKTRGQQVTLRCSSQSGHNTVSWYQQALGQGPQFIFQYYREEENGRGNFPPRFSGLQFPNYSSELNVNALELDDSALYLCASTTDPSSGNTIYFGEGSWLTVV.

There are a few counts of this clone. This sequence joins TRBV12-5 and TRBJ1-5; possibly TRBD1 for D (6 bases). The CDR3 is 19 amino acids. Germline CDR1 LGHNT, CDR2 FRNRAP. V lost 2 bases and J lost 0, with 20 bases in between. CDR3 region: CASGLTRGGLGYSNQPQHF. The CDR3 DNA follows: TGTGCTAGTGGTTTGACACGCGGGGGGCTTGGGTATAGCAATCAGCCCCAGCATTTT.

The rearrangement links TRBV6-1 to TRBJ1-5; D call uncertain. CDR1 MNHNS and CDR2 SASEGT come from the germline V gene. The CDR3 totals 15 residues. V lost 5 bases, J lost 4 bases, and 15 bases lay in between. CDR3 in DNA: TGTGCCAGCAGTAAGGATTTCGGGCGGAATCAGCCCCAGCATTTT. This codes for CASSKDFGRNQPQHF.

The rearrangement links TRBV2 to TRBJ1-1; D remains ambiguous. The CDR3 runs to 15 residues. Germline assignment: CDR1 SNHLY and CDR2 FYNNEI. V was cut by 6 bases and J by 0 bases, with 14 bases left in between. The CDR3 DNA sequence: TGTGCCAGCAGCCCATGGAGGCTCATGAACACTGAAGCTTTCTTT. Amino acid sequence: CASSPWRLMNTEAFF. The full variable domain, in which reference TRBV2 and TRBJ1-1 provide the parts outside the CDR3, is EPEVTQTPSHQVTQMGQEVILRCVPISNHLYFYWYRQILGQKVEFLVSFYNNEISEKSEIFDDQFSVERPDGSNFTLKIRSTKLEDSAMYFCASSPWRLMNTEAFFGQGTRLTVV.

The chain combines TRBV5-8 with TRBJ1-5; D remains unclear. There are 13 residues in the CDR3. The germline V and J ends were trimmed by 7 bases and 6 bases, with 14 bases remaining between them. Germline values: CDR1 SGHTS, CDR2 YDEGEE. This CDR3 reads CASGLYPGQPQHF. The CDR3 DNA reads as TGTGCCAGCGGATTGTACCCCGGTCAGCCCCAGCATTTT.

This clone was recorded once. CDR3 in DNA: TGTGCCAGCAGTTACTCACTAGCGAACACCGGGGAGCTGTTTTTT. Residues: CASSYSLANTGELFF. The chain joins TRBV6-5 to TRBJ2-2, with D maybe TRBD2 (5 bases). The CDR3 contains 15 residues. Trimming pared 0 bases from V and 0 bases from J, leaving 5 bases between. Germline loops: CDR1 MNHEY, CDR2 SVGAGI.

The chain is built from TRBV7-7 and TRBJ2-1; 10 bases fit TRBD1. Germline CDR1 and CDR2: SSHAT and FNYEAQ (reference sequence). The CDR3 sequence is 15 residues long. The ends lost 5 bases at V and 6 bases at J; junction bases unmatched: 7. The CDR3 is CASSLGTGDGNEQFF. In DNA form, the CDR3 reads TGTGCCAGCAGCCTCGGGACAGGGGATGGCAATGAGCAGTTCTTC.

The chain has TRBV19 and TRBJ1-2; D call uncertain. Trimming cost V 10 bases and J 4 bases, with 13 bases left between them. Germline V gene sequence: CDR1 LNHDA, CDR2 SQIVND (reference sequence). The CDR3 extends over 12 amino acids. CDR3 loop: CATSETGYGYTF. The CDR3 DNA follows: TGTGCCACTTCCGAGACCGGCTATGGCTACACCTTC.

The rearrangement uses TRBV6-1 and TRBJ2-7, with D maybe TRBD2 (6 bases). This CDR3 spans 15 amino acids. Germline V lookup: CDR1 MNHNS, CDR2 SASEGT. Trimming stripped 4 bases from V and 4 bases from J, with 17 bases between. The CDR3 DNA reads TGTGCCAGCAGTGCTTATGGGCGGGACTCTTACGAGCAGTACTTC. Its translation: CASSAYGRDSYEQYF.

CDR3 sequence reads: CASALGQGADEQYF. CDR3 coding DNA: TGTGCCAGCGCCCTGGGACAGGGGGCTGACGAGCAGTACTTC. The genes are TRBV21-1 and TRBJ2-7; TRBD1, the D gene given by the table, was not confirmed from the DNA. TRBV21-1 is labeled a pseudogene. This CDR3 comprises 14 residues.

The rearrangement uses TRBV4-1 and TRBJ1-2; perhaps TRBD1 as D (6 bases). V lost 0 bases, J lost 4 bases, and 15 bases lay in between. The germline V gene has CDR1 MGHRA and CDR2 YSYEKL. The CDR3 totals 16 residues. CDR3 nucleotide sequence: TGCGCCAGCAGCCAAGAGGGGGCTGGCGGGACCTATGGCTACACCTTC. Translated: CASSQEGAGGTYGYTF.

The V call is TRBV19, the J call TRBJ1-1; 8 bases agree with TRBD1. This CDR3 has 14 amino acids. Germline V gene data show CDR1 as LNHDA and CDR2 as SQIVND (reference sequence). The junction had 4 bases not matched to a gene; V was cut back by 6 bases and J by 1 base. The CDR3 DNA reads TGTGCCAGTAGGATCGGGACAGGGAACACTGAAGCTTTCTTT. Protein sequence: CASRIGTGNTEAFF. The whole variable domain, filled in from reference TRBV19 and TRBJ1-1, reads DGGITQSPKYLFRKEGQNVTLSCEQNLNHDAMYWYRQDPGQGLRLIYYSQIVNDFQKGDIAEGYSVSREKKESFPLTVTSAQKNPTAFYLCASRIGTGNTEAFFGQGTRLTVV.

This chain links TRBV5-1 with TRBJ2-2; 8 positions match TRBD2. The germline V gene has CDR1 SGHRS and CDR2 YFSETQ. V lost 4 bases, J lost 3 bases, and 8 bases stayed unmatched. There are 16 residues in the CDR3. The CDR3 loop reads CASSRGGLEHTGELFF. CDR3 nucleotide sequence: TGCGCCAGCAGCAGAGGGGGACTAGAGCACACCGGGGAGCTGTTTTTT.

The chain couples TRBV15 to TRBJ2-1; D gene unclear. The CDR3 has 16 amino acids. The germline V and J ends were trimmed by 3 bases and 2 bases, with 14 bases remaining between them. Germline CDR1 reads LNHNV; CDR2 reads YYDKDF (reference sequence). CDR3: CATSRGTQTPYNEQFF. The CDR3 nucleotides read TGTGCCACCAGCAGGGGAACCCAAACACCCTACAATGAGCAGTTCTTC.

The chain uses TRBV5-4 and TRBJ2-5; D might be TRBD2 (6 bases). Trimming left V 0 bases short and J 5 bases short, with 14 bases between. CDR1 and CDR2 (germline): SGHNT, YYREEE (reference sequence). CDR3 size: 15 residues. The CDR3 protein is CASSLALAAGETQYF. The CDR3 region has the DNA TGTGCCAGCAGCTTGGCTTTGGCTGCGGGGGAGACCCAGTACTTC.

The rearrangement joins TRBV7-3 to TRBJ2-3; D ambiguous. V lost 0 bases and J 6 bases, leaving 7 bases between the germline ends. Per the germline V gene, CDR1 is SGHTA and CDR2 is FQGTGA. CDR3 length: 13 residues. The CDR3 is CASSLTAQDTQYF. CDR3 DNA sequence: TGTGCCAGCAGCTTAACGGCTCAGGATACGCAGTATTTT.

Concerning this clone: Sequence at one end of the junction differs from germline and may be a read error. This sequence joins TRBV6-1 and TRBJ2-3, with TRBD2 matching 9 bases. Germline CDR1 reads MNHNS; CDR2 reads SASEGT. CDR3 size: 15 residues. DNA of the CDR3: TGTGCCAGCAGTGAATTTGCGGGGGGGAGCGATATGCAGTATTTT. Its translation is CASSEFAGGSDMQYF.

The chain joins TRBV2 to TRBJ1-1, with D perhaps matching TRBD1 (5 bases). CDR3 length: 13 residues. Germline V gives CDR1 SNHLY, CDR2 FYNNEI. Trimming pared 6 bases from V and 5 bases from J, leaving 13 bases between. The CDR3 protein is CASRGLTGTEAFF. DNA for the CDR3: TGTGCCAGCAGGGGACTAACTGGGACTGAAGCTTTCTTT. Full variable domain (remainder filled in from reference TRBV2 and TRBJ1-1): EPEVTQTPSHQVTQMGQEVILRCVPISNHLYFYWYRQILGQKVEFLVSFYNNEISEKSEIFDDQFSVERPDGSNFTLKIRSTKLEDSAMYFCASRGLTGTEAFFGQGTRLTVV.

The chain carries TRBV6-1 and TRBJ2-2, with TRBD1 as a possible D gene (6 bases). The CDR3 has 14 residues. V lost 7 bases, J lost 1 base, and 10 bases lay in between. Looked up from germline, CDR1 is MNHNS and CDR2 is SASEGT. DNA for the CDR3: TGTGCCAGCACCCCGGGACAGAACACCGGGGAGCTGTTTTTT. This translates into CASTPGQNTGELFF.

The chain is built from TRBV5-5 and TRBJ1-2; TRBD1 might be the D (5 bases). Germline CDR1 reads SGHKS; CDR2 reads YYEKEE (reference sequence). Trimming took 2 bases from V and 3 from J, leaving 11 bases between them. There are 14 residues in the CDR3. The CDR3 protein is CASSFGDGDYGYTF. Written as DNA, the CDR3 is TGTGCCAGCAGCTTTGGGGACGGAGACTATGGCTACACCTTC.

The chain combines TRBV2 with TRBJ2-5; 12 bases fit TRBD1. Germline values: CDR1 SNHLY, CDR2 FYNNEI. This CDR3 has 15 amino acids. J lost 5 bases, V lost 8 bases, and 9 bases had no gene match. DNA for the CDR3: TGTGCCAGCTTCCGGGACAGGGGGCTAGGGGAGACCCAGTACTTC. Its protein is CASFRDRGLGETQYF.

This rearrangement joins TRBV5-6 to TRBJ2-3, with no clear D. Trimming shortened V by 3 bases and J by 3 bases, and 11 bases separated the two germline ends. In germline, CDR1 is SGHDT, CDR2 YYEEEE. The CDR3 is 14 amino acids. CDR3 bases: TGTGCCAGCAGCTCAAACCTAGGTACAGATACGCAGTATTTT. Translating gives CASSSNLGTDTQYF.

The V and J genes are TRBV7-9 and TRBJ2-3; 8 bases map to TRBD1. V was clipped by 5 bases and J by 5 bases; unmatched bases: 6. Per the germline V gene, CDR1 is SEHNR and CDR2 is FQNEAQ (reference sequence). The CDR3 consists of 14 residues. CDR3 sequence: CASSKQGELDTQYF. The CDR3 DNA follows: TGTGCCAGCAGCAAACAGGGGGAGTTAGATACGCAGTATTTT.